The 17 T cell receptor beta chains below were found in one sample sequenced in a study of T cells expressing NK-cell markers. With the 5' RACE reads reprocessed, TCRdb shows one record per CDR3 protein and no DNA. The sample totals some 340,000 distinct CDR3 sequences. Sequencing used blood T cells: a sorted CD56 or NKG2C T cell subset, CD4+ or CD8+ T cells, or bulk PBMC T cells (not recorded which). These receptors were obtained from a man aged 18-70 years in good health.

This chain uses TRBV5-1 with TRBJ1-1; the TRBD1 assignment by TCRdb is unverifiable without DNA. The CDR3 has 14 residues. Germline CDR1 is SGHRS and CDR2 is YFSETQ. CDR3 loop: CASASKGTGTEAFF.

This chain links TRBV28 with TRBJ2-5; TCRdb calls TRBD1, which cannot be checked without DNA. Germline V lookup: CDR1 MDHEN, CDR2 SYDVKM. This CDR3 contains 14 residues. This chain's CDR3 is CASSPARGGSTQYF.

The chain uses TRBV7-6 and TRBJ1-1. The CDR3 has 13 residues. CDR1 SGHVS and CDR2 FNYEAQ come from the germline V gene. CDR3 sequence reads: CASSRTEGTEAFF.

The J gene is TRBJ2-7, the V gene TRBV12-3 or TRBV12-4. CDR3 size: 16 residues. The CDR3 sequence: CASSLLGMGQTYEQYF.

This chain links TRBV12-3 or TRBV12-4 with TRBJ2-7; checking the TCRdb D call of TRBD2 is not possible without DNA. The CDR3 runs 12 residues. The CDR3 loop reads CASSLTSGRRYF.

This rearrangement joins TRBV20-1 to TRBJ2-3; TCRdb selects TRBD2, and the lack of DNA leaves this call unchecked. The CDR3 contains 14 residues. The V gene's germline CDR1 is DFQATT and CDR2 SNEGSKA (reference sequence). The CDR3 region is CSARDMAGYDTQYF.

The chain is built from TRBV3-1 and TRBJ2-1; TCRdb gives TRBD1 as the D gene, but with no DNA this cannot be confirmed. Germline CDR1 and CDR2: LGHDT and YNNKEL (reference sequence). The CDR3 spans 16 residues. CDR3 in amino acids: CASSQDSSGAYNEQFF.

Here the CDR3 reads CATSRTSGGTYEQYF. The J gene is TRBJ2-7, the V gene TRBV15; the TCRdb D gene call, TRBD2, has no DNA to confirm it. Looked up from germline, CDR1 is LNHNV and CDR2 is YYDKDF (reference sequence). The CDR3 spans 15 residues.

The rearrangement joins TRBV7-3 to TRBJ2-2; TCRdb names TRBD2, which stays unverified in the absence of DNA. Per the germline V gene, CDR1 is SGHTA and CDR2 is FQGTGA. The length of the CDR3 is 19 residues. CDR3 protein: CASSLKALAGLPNTGELFF. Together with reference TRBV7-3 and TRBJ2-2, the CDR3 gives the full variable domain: GAGVSQTPSNKVTEKGKYVELRCDPISGHTALYWYRQSLGQGPEFLIYFQGTGAADDSGLPNDRFFAVRPEGSVSTLKIQRTERGDSAVYLCASSLKALAGLPNTGELFFGEGSRLTVL.

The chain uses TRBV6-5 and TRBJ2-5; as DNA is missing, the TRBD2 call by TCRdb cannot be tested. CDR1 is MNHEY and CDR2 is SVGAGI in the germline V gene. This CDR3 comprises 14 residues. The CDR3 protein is CASSSGASTETQYF.

The chain's CDR3 is CASSSGGVETQYF. This rearrangement joins TRBV2 to TRBJ2-5; as DNA is missing, the TRBD2 call by TCRdb cannot be tested. The CDR3 has 13 amino acids. Germline V lookup: CDR1 SNHLY, CDR2 FYNNEI.

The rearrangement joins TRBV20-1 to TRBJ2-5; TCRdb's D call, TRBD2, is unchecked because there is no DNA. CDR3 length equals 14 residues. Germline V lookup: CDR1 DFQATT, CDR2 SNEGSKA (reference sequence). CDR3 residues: CSAKLAGVPGTQYF.

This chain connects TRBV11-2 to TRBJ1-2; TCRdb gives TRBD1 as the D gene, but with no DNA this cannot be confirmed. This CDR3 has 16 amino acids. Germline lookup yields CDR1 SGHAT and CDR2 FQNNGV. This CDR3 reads CASSSPRSGENYGYTF.

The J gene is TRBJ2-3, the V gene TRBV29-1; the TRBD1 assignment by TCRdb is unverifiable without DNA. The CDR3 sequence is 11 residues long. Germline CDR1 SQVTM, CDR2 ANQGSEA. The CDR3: CSAGTQDTQYF.

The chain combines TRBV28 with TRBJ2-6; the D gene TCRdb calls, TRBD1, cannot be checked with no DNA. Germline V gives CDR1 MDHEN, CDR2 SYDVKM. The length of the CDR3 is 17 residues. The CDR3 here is CASSLRGVGSGANVLTF.

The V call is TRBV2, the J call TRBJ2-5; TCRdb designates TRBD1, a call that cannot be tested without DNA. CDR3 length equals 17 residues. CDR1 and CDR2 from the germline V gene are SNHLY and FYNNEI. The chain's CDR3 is CASKVSWDRGPGETQYF.

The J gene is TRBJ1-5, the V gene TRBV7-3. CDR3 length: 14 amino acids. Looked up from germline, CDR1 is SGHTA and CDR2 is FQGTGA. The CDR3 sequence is CASSLSDSNQPQHF.